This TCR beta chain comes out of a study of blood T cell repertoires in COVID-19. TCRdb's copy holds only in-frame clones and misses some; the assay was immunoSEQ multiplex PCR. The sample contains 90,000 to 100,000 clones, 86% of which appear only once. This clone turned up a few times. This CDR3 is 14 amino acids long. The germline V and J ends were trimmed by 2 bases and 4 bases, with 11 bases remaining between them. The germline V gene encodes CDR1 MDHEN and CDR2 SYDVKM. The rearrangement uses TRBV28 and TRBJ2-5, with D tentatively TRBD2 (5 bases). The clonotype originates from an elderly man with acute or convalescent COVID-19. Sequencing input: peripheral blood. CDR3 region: CASSLMGVLETQYF. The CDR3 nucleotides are TGTGCCAGCAGTTTAATGGGAGTACTAGAGACCCAGTACTTC.